This T cell receptor beta chain was captured by sequencing in a study of control samples from healthy donors and cancer patients. Assay: immunoSEQ multiplex PCR; the TCRdb copy retains only in-frame clones and omits some. The sample shows 150,000 or so clones, around 92% of them seen only once. Germline V lookup: CDR1 SGHNT, CDR2 YENEEA. The CDR3 is 13 residues long. Trimming cost V 5 bases and J 6 bases; bases outside gene matches: 3. The clonotype comes from a woman in her forties or fifties in good health. This chain uses TRBV11-3 with TRBJ1-5; 8 bases are a match to TRBD1. The sequencing sample was made of blood. Written as DNA, the CDR3 is TGTGCCAGCAGCCACAGGGGGAGTCAGCCCCAGCATTTT. It encodes CASSHRGSQPQHF.